The 24 T cell receptor beta chains below come from one sample, sequenced in a study of T-cell memory formation after mild COVID-19. A single record per CDR3 protein comes from TCRdb applying MiXCR to the 5' RACE reads. This table has about 420,000 distinct CDR3 sequences, 23% appearing once. Sequences were obtained from PBMCs or a T cell subset sorted from them (not recorded which). The receptors come from an adult woman who had mild COVID-19 (a few samples of this study predate the infection). Cell type and time point are not known.

The rearrangement joins TRBV5-1 to TRBJ2-7, with D unclear. Deletions cut 5 bases from V and 7 bases from J, with 16 bases between. The CDR3 covers 13 residues. Germline V gene lookup returns CDR1 SGHRS and CDR2 YFSETQ. CDR3 region: CASRALNAWEQYF. DNA of the CDR3: TGCGCCAGCAGGGCACTCAACGCCTGGGAGCAGTACTTC.

V gene TRBV11-2 combines with J gene TRBJ2-7, with D maybe TRBD1 (7 bases). Germline CDR1 SGHAT, CDR2 FQNNGV. This CDR3 comprises 15 residues. The V and J ends lost 0 bases and 2 bases respectively, with 11 bases between them. The CDR3 reads CASSLDSRGAYEQYF. The CDR3 DNA is TGTGCCAGCAGCTTAGATAGCAGGGGGGCCTACGAGCAGTACTTC.

The CDR3 nucleotides are TGCAGTGCTTTACAGGGACCTAACACTGAAGCTTTCTTT. Amino acid sequence: CSALQGPNTEAFF. J is TRBJ1-1 and V is TRBV20-1, with TRBD1 as a possible D gene (6 bases). The germline V gene encodes CDR1 DFQATT and CDR2 SNEGSKA (reference sequence). The CDR3 consists of 13 residues. V gave up 5 bases and J gave up 2 bases, with 12 bases separating them.

The rearrangement joins TRBV30 to TRBJ1-2; possibly TRBD1 for D (5 bases). This CDR3 contains 14 residues. Trimming took 3 bases from V and 3 from J, leaving 14 bases between them. The germline V gene has CDR1 GTSNPN and CDR2 SVGIG (reference sequence). CDR3 sequence reads: CAWRTRGVDYGYTF. The CDR3 DNA reads TGTGCCTGGAGGACCCGGGGGGTGGACTATGGCTACACCTTC.

The CDR3 reads CSARGTSRETQYF. CDR3 DNA: TGCAGTGCGCGCGGGACATCTAGGGAGACCCAGTACTTC. The chain employs TRBV20-1 and TRBJ2-5; D possibly matches TRBD1 or TRBD2 (6 bases each). The CDR3 has 13 residues. Germline CDR1 DFQATT, CDR2 SNEGSKA (reference sequence). Deletions cut 6 bases from V and 5 bases from J, with 16 bases between.

This clonotype has just a few counts. The V call is TRBV9, the J call TRBJ2-7; TRBD2 matches at 11 bases. This CDR3 has 16 residues. J was trimmed by 5 bases and V by 3 bases; bases with no gene match: 10. Germline-derived CDR1 and CDR2 are SGDLS and YYNGEE. The CDR3 DNA sequence: TGTGCCAGCAGCGGGGGACCCGGGACTAGCGGTAACGAGCAGTACTTC. As protein: CASSGGPGTSGNEQYF.

This clonotype has only a few counts. The chain combines TRBV6-6 with TRBJ1-5; 9 bases line up with TRBD1. V dropped 0 bases and J dropped 6; count of bases not matched to a gene: 12. CDR3 length: 18 amino acids. Germline-derived CDR1 and CDR2 are MNHNY and SVGAGI (reference sequence). The CDR3 nucleotides are TGTGCCAGCAGTTACTCGTGGAGGAAACAGGGGGCTGCTCAGCCCCAGCATTTT. Translation: CASSYSWRKQGAAQPQHF.

The gene calls are TRBV10-2 and TRBJ2-1, with 9 positions matching TRBD2. The junction had 14 bases not matched to a gene; V was cut back by 6 bases and J by 5 bases. The CDR3 runs to 17 residues. The germline V gene encodes CDR1 WSHSY and CDR2 SAAADI. The DNA of the CDR3 is TGCGCCAGCAGCGAGATACAGGGGCGGGGGGGTCACAATGAGCAGTTCTTC. Protein product: CASSEIQGRGGHNEQFF.

This clonotype occurred a few times. J is TRBJ2-7 and V is TRBV4-1, with TRBD2 matching over 8 bases. Germline loops: CDR1 MGHRA, CDR2 YSYEKL. This CDR3 has 15 residues. V shed 8 bases and J 3 bases; nucleotides not matched to a gene: 12. CDR3 residues: CASEPRHSGGYEQYF. The DNA of the CDR3 is TGCGCCAGCGAGCCAAGACACAGCGGGGGCTACGAGCAGTACTTC.

CDR3: CASKRAGGNTGELFF. The DNA for the CDR3 is TGTGCCAGCAAGCGAGCGGGAGGGAACACCGGGGAGCTGTTTTTT. V gene TRBV6-5 combines with J gene TRBJ2-2, with TRBD2 matching over 9 bases. After removal of 7 bases from V and 1 base from J, the junction contained 4 bases not matched to a gene. This CDR3 has 15 residues. Germline CDR1 MNHEY, CDR2 SVGAGI.

The rearrangement links TRBV2 to TRBJ1-6; a weak D match, TRBD1 (5 bases). V lost 6 bases and J 5 bases, leaving 14 bases between the germline ends. The CDR3 is 15 residues long. Per germline, CDR1 SNHLY and CDR2 FYNNEI. This CDR3 reads CASRWGDKDNSPLHF. CDR3 nucleotides: TGTGCCAGCAGGTGGGGGGATAAGGATAATTCACCCCTCCACTTT.

This clonotype has only one observation. The genes are TRBV7-9 and TRBJ2-5; D perhaps matches TRBD1 (6 bases). V was shortened by 5 bases and J by 2 bases, with 15 bases between the two germline ends. CDR1 and CDR2 from the germline V gene are SEHNR and FQNEAQ (reference sequence). The length of the CDR3 is 15 residues. The CDR3 reads CASSHRDEGQETQYF. The DNA for the CDR3 is TGTGCCAGCAGCCACAGGGATGAGGGGCAAGAGACCCAGTACTTC.

This clonotype was detected only a few times. The CDR3 loop reads CASSFQEGYGYTF. In DNA form, the CDR3 reads TGCGCCAGCAGCTTCCAGGAGGGCTATGGCTACACCTTC. The chain has TRBV5-1 and TRBJ1-2; D call uncertain. Trimming removed 2 bases at V and 4 bases at J, with 9 bases between. Per germline, CDR1 SGHRS and CDR2 YFSETQ. The CDR3 length is 13 residues. Filled out from reference TRBV5-1 and TRBJ1-2, the complete variable domain reads KAGVTQTPRYLIKTRGQQVTLSCSPISGHRSVSWYQQTPGQGLQFLFEYFSETQRNKGNFPGRFSGRQFSNSRSEMNVSTLELGDSALYLCASSFQEGYGYTFGSGTRLTVV.

The table lists this clonotype with a few counts. The genes are TRBV10-3 and TRBJ2-1; D is unresolved. Per germline, CDR1 ENHRY and CDR2 SYGVKD. Trimming took off 2 bases at V and 7 bases at J, with 9 bases between the two ends. The CDR3 runs to 13 residues. CDR3 sequence: CAISEEVVNEQFF. In DNA form, the CDR3 reads TGTGCCATCAGTGAGGAGGTAGTTAATGAGCAGTTCTTC.

The chain recombines TRBV20-1 with TRBJ1-1; D possibly corresponds to TRBD1 (5 bases). Trimming removed 4 bases at V and 2 bases at J, with 14 bases between. This CDR3 is built from 14 residues. Per the germline V gene, CDR1 is DFQATT and CDR2 is SNEGSKA (reference sequence). The CDR3 sequence is CSATRWTTNTEAFF. CDR3 coding DNA: TGCAGTGCTACCCGCTGGACAACTAACACTGAAGCTTTCTTT.

This chain connects TRBV7-9 to TRBJ1-5, with D tentatively TRBD1 (6 bases). The CDR3 length is 15 residues. Trimming pared 1 base from V and 5 bases from J, leaving 12 bases between. Germline CDR1 SEHNR, CDR2 FQNEAQ (reference sequence). CDR3 protein: CASSLGQGNDQPQHF. In DNA, the CDR3 is TGTGCCAGCAGCTTAGGCCAGGGGAACGATCAGCCCCAGCATTTT.

The V and J genes are TRBV19 and TRBJ2-4; D may be TRBD1 (5 bases). CDR1 is LNHDA and CDR2 is SQIVND in the germline V gene (reference sequence). V dropped 2 bases and J dropped 1 base, with 9 bases sitting between them. The CDR3 is 15 amino acids. The CDR3 region is CASSILTDAKNIQYF. DNA of the CDR3: TGTGCCAGTAGTATACTGACAGATGCCAAAAACATTCAGTACTTC. Combining the CDR3 with reference TRBV19 and TRBJ2-4 gives the whole variable domain DGGITQSPKYLFRKEGQNVTLSCEQNLNHDAMYWYRQDPGQGLRLIYYSQIVNDFQKGDIAEGYSVSREKKESFPLTVTSAQKNPTAFYLCASSILTDAKNIQYFGAGTRLSVL.

The rearrangement links TRBV20-1 to TRBJ2-1, with 8 nucleotides matching TRBD2. Trimming removed 6 bases from V and 7 bases from J; junction bases left unmatched: 14. Germline V lookup: CDR1 DFQATT, CDR2 SNEGSKA (reference sequence). This CDR3 spans 15 amino acids. CDR3 sequence reads: CSALSRTSKRNEQFF. The CDR3 DNA reads TGCAGTGCCCTAAGCCGGACTAGCAAGCGGAATGAGCAGTTCTTC.

In this sample, this clonotype turned up a few times. The CDR3 bases are TGTGCCAGCAGGGCCGGGGCGAGGAGGGAGACCCAGTACTTC. This sequence encodes CASRAGARRETQYF. The chain carries TRBV6-2 or TRBV6-3 and TRBJ2-5; D assignment may be TRBD1 or TRBD2 (5 bases each). The germline V gene has CDR1 MNHEY and CDR2 SVGEGT. The CDR3 totals 14 residues. With 6 bases removed from V and 5 bases from J, the gap between germline ends came to 16 bases.

This clonotype was counted between two and nine times. The rearrangement uses TRBV12-3 or TRBV12-4 and TRBJ2-7; no clear D. The germline V and J ends were trimmed by 4 bases and 5 bases, with 9 bases remaining between them. This CDR3 comprises 12 residues. The CDR3 is CASSWNGNEQYF. DNA for the CDR3: TGTGCCAGCAGTTGGAATGGAAACGAGCAGTACTTC.

CDR3 in DNA: TGTGCCAGCAGTGAAGTGAGGAGCGCCAACACCGGGGAGCTGTTTTTT. Its translation: CASSEVRSANTGELFF. The V call is TRBV2, the J call TRBJ2-2; unclear D gene. Germline CDR1 reads SNHLY; CDR2 reads FYNNEI. V lost 1 base and J lost 2, with 11 bases in between. This CDR3 comprises 16 residues.

This chain links TRBV5-1 with TRBJ1-1; D possibly corresponds to TRBD1 (5 bases). CDR3 length: 14 residues. Germline assignment: CDR1 SGHRS and CDR2 YFSETQ. Trimming pared 5 bases from V and 3 bases from J, leaving 14 bases between. The CDR3 bases are TGCGCCAGCAGGGACACCCTTCGGGACACTGAAGCTTTCTTT. Its translation is CASRDTLRDTEAFF. The full variable domain, completed using reference TRBV5-1 and TRBJ1-1, is KAGVTQTPRYLIKTRGQQVTLSCSPISGHRSVSWYQQTPGQGLQFLFEYFSETQRNKGNFPGRFSGRQFSNSRSEMNVSTLELGDSALYLCASRDTLRDTEAFFGQGTRLTVV.

J is TRBJ2-5 and V is TRBV4-3; D remains unclear. Germline V CDR1 and CDR2: LGHNA, YSLEER. V was trimmed by 0 bases and J by 0 bases, leaving 5 bases between them. This CDR3 has 14 residues. The CDR3 nucleotides are TGCGCCAGCAGCCAAGACTGGGACCAAGAGACCCAGTACTTC. This encodes CASSQDWDQETQYF.

This clonotype was counted between two and nine times. This chain links TRBV20-1 with TRBJ1-6; TRBD1 matches at 9 bases. This CDR3 spans 14 amino acids. J lost 6 bases, V lost 5 bases, and 5 bases had no gene match. Per germline, CDR1 DFQATT and CDR2 SNEGSKA (reference sequence). The CDR3 nucleotides are TGCAGTGCTGCCCGGGACAGGGTTAATTCACCCCTCCACTTT. It specifies CSAARDRVNSPLHF.